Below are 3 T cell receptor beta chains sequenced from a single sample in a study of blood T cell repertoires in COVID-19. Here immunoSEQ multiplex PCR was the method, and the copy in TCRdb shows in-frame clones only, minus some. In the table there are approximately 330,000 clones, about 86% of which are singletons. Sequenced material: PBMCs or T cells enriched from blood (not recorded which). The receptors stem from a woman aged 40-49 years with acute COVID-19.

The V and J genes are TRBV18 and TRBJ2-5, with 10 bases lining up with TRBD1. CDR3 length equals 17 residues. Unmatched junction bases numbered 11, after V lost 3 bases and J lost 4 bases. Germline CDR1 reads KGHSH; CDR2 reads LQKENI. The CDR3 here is CASSPTRRTGGGETQYF. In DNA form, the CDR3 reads TGTGCCAGCTCACCCACCAGAAGGACAGGGGGGGGAGAGACCCAGTACTTC.

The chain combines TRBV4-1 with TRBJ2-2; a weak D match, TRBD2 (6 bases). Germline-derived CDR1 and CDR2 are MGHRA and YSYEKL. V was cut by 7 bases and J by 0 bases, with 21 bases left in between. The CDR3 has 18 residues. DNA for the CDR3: TGCGCCAGCAAGTTCGTTATTGGGGGGATTACGAACACCGGGGAGCTGTTTTTT. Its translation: CASKFVIGGITNTGELFF.

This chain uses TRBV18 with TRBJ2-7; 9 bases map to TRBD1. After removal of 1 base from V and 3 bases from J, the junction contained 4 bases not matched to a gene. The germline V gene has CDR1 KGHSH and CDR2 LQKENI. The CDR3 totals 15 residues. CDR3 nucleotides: TGTGCCAGCTCACCACGGGACAGGGAGGGCTACGAGCAGTACTTC. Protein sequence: CASSPRDREGYEQYF.